The entry below describes one TCR beta chain. Its antigen is still unknown. Each unsorted sample relied on about 90 million PBMCs as its source of genomic DNA. DNA input for the unsorted PBMC replicate PCRs was about 0.3 ug, tens of thousands of T cell genomes. In the authors' methods: Sequence data from immunoSEQ were junction-only and lacked quality scores; consequently, filtering differed. TCRdb's copy holds only in-frame clones and misses some; the assay was immunoSEQ multiplex PCR. V, J and clone size derive from that table, while D and trimming were established from the DNA sequence. The sample has about 500,000 clones; 75% to 80% are singletons. V was pared by 8 bases and J by 5 bases, with 13 bases between. This CDR3 is 13 amino acids long. Germline V gene data show CDR1 as SNHLY and CDR2 as FYNNEI. The sample comes from a study of shared clonotypes between healthy human individuals. Points from the study as a whole: Sequencing depth was predicted to influence how clonotypes are shared among donors.

Sequencing input: PBMCs. This receptor was obtained from a woman in her 40s in good health. Some clones in this sample may be carry-over from other donors' samples. The chain is built from TRBV2 and TRBJ2-1; TRBD2 is a possible D gene (6 bases). The CDR3 sequence is CASLRDRNNEQFF. The CDR3 DNA follows: TGTGCCAGCTTGCGGGATCGGAACAATGAGCAGTTCTTC.